This T cell receptor (beta chain) was sequenced for a study of early T cells in non-severe SARS-CoV-2 infection (TCRdb year 2021). About the investigation overall: Bulk RNA from unsorted whole blood was used for TCR sequencing, so alpha and beta chains could not be paired.

The method behind the library was 5' RACE. Instrument used: NextSeq 500. To correct for sequencing error and PCR bias, the TCR library protocol tagged individual cDNA molecules with unique molecular identifiers. Both TCR alpha and beta chains were sequenced, and tight co-correlation was observed between alpha and beta sequence abundances in each sample. Per the authors' processing: Decombinator V4 was used to annotate TCR sequences for V gene, J gene and CDR3. Expanded TCRs were defined as changing significantly between any two time points under a Poisson model with p below 0.0001. TCR abundances were normalised to the total number of TCRs sequenced per sample and were expressed as counts per million. MAIT TCRs were defined by TRAV1-2 paired with TRAJ12, TRAJ20 or TRAJ33, and iNKT TCRs by TRAV10 paired with TRAJ18. VDJdb, accessed 1 November 2021, was searched for CMV, EBV and SARS-CoV-2 annotated TCRs, excluding TCRs annotated for multiple antigens. TCRdb trimmed the raw reads at Q25, called clones with MiXCR and kept productive beta chains. Every entry covers one CDR3 protein and lists the most common genes and DNA from its rows. TCRdb, not the original authors, processed these V and J calls. The sample table lists about 58,000 distinct CDR3 sequences, more than 10% of them with a count of one. The ten largest clones add up to roughly 1.2% of the sample.

General conclusions and limits of the study: VDJdb matching was skewed toward anti-spike CD8 responses and likely underestimated virus-specific expansions by missing private and CD4 specificities.

The germline V gene yields SQVTM for CDR1 and ANQGSEA for CDR2. At the junction V is shortened by 3 bases and J by 4 bases, with 7 bases in between. Including cysteine and phenylalanine, the CDR3 has 12 amino acids. Left in the record is the CDR3 DNA by itself, 36 bases read in frame from the first base. This clonotype was counted many times. Its antigen remains undetermined. No base qualities exist here, and no much larger clone lies one base off it. The study was a case-control design nested within a healthcare worker cohort in London, UK, with weekly nasopharyngeal swab PCR tests and blood sampling. Between 23 and 31 March 2020, the week of the UK lockdown, healthcare workers were enrolled and then followed up weekly for as long as 16 weeks.

The rearrangement combines TRBV29-1 with TRBJ1-3; no D segment can be confidently identified. The clonotype was recovered from an adult who was a healthcare worker with PCR-confirmed SARS-CoV-2 infection or an uninfected control (not recorded which). The donor label of this sample is uncertain. The sequences come from whole blood, collected at baseline. The CDR3 corresponds to CSVEDSGNTIYF. At the DNA level, the sequence is TGCAGCGTTGAGGACTCCGGAAACACCATATATTTT.